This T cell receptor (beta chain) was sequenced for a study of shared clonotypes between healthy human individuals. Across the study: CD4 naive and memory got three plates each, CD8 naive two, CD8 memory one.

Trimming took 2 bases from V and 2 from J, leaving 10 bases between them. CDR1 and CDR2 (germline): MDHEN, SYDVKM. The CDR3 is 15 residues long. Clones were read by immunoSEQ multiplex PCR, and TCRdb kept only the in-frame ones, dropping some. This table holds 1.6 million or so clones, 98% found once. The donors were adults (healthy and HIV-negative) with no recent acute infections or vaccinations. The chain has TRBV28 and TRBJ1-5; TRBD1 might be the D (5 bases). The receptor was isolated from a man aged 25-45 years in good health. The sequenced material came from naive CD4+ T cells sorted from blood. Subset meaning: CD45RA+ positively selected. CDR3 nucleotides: TGTGCCAGCAGTTTAAGCCCGACAGGCAATCAGCCCCAGCATTTT. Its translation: CASSLSPTGNQPQHF. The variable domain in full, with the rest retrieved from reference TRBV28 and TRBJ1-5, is DVKVTQSSRYLVKRTGEKVFLECVQDMDHENMFWYRQDPGLGLRLIYFSYDVKMKEKGDIPEGYSVSREKKERFSLILESASTNQTSMYLCASSLSPTGNQPQHFGDGTRLSIL.